Following are 23 T cell receptor beta chains from one sample sequenced in a study of T cell repertoires in cytomegalovirus infection. These receptors lack a known antigen. TCRdb reprocessed the reads with MiXCR, giving one entry per CDR3 protein. This table has roughly 69,000 distinct CDR3 sequences, around 20% appearing once. Sample: CD8+ T cells from cultured PBMCs, taken from culture after CMV antigen stimulation. The receptor source for this set is a human donor in good health (CMV status not recorded). Some clones in this sample may be carry-over from other donors' samples.

The chain combines TRBV12-3 or TRBV12-4 with TRBJ2-7; D ambiguous. There are 12 residues in the CDR3. V was cut by 4 bases and J by 1 base, with 5 bases left in between. CDR3 sequence: CASSSTSYEQYF. The DNA of the CDR3 is TGTGCCAGCAGTTCGACATCCTACGAGCAGTACTTC.

The rearrangement links TRBV9 to TRBJ2-3; 7 nucleotides align to TRBD1. The germline CDR1 and CDR2 sequences are SGDLS and YYNGEE. The CDR3 contains 14 residues. Losses at the gene ends were 4 bases for V and 0 bases for J; bases not matched to a gene: 2. The CDR3 bases are TGTGCCAGCAGCTTACAGGGGAGCACAGATACGCAGTATTTT. Translation: CASSLQGSTDTQYF.

This clonotype was picked up a small number of times. V is TRBV7-2 and J is TRBJ1-1; no firm D call. The length of the CDR3 is 14 residues. Trimming left V 1 base short and J 0 bases short, with 6 bases between. Germline V lookup: CDR1 SGHTA, CDR2 FQGNSA. Here the CDR3 DNA reads TGTGCCAGCAGCTTAGTCCCTTTGAACACTGAAGCTTTCTTT. This sequence encodes CASSLVPLNTEAFF.

This clonotype was counted only a few times. The chain's CDR3 is CASSLGTAYNEQFF. The DNA for the CDR3 is TGTGCCAGCAGCTTAGGGACAGCCTACAATGAGCAGTTCTTC. The V call is TRBV7-2, the J call TRBJ2-1; D might be TRBD1 (6 bases). The CDR3 is 14 residues long. Germline CDR1 and CDR2: SGHTA and FQGNSA. Trimming pared 1 base from V and 2 bases from J, leaving 6 bases between.

CDR3 sequence (DNA): TGTGCCAGCAGCCGCATCGACGATGGGCCCTTACGCGAGCAGTACTTC. Amino acids: CASSRIDDGPLREQYF. The V gene is TRBV7-6, the J gene TRBJ2-7; D remains unclear. CDR3 length: 16 amino acids. V lost 5 bases and J lost 6, with 23 bases in between. Germline CDR1 is SGHVS and CDR2 is FNYEAQ.

The table lists this clonotype with a few counts. This sequence joins TRBV7-2 and TRBJ1-2; unclear D gene. V lost 1 base, J lost 4 bases, and 7 bases lay in between. The germline V gene has CDR1 SGHTA and CDR2 FQGNSA. This CDR3 is built from 13 residues. CDR3 coding DNA: TGTGCCAGCAGCTTAGAAGTCTTCTATGGCTACACCTTC. Its protein product is CASSLEVFYGYTF. The full variable domain, completed using reference TRBV7-2 and TRBJ1-2, is GAGVSQSPSNKVTEKGKDVELRCDPISGHTALYWYRQSLGQGLEFLIYFQGNSAPDKSGLPSDRFSAERTGGSVSTLTIQRTQQEDSAVYLCASSLEVFYGYTFGSGTRLTVV.

V gene TRBV6-4 combines with J gene TRBJ2-1; D gene uncertain. CDR3 length: 15 amino acids. The V end was cut by 6 bases, the J end by 0 bases, with 12 bases between. Germline V lookup: CDR1 MRHNA, CDR2 SNTAGT. The DNA of the CDR3 is TGTGCCAGCAGCCCATGGGCCTCCTCCTACAATGAGCAGTTCTTC. Translated, it gives CASSPWASSYNEQFF.

The V gene is TRBV12-3 or TRBV12-4, the J gene TRBJ1-1; D remains unclear. The V end was cut by 5 bases, the J end by 1 base, with 11 bases between. The CDR3 loop spans 14 amino acids. The CDR3 region is CASSEPGKNTEAFF. The CDR3 nucleotides read TGTGCCAGCAGTGAGCCCGGGAAGAACACTGAAGCTTTCTTT.

This clonotype was seen a few times. The rearrangement uses TRBV11-2 and TRBJ2-1, with 7 bases lining up with TRBD2. This CDR3 spans 15 amino acids. The J segment lost 2 bases and the V segment lost 2 bases, leaving 3 bases of the junction unmatched. Germline V lookup: CDR1 SGHAT, CDR2 FQNNGV. CDR3: CASSLWGGAYNEQFF. CDR3 nucleotide sequence: TGTGCCAGCAGCTTATGGGGGGGGGCCTACAATGAGCAGTTCTTC.

This clonotype was found many times. The V and J genes are TRBV7-2 and TRBJ1-2; TRBD1 is a possible D gene (5 bases). Germline V lookup: CDR1 SGHTA, CDR2 FQGNSA. CDR3 length equals 15 residues. Trimming shortened V by 2 bases and J by 7 bases, and 17 bases separated the two germline ends. The CDR3 region is CASSLLLGEMVGYTF. DNA of the CDR3: TGTGCCAGCAGCTTACTATTAGGGGAAATGGTTGGCTACACCTTC.

This clonotype came up a few times. This chain uses TRBV19 with TRBJ1-2; tentative D call: TRBD1 (6 bases). The germline gives CDR1 LNHDA, CDR2 SQIVND (reference sequence). This CDR3 comprises 13 residues. Deletions cut 5 bases from V and 6 bases from J, with 13 bases between. The CDR3 coding sequence is TGTGCCAGTAGTCCACAGGGAAGGAATGGCTACACCTTC. Its protein is CASSPQGRNGYTF.

This clonotype appeared once. The V gene is TRBV4-1, the J gene TRBJ1-2, with a tentative D call TRBD1 (6 bases). CDR3 size: 14 residues. Germline CDR1 and CDR2: MGHRA and YSYEKL. The V end lost 0 bases, the J end lost 4 bases, and 9 bases lay between the germline ends. This CDR3 is CASSQEGGGYGYTF. CDR3 nucleotides: TGCGCCAGCAGCCAAGAAGGGGGAGGCTATGGCTACACCTTC.

This clonotype has more than one count but fewer than ten. The CDR3 is CASSGASGSYEQYF. CDR3 coding DNA: TGTGCCAGCAGCGGGGCTAGCGGCTCCTACGAGCAGTACTTC. This rearrangement joins TRBV9 to TRBJ2-7; 7 bases match TRBD2. This CDR3 contains 14 residues. With 3 bases clipped from V and 0 bases from J, the junction kept 3 bases outside the gene matches. Germline lookup yields CDR1 SGDLS and CDR2 YYNGEE.

This clonotype was detected a few times. The chain recombines TRBV7-2 with TRBJ1-1; D perhaps matches TRBD1 (6 bases). This CDR3 region has 14 residues. The V and J ends lost 5 bases and 8 bases respectively, with 18 bases between them. CDR1 is SGHTA, CDR2 FQGNSA, per germline. CDR3 protein: CASSLLTTGLEAFF. CDR3 nucleotide sequence: TGTGCCAGCAGCCTCCTTACGACAGGCCTCGAAGCTTTCTTT.

This chain joins TRBV15 and TRBJ1-2, with 8 bases identical to TRBD1. Germline V gene lookup returns CDR1 LNHNV and CDR2 YYDKDF (reference sequence). The CDR3 has 16 residues. Trimming cost V 0 bases and J 5 bases; bases outside gene matches: 8. The CDR3 DNA sequence: TGTGCCACCAGCAGAGATCGAGGACAGGGAAATTATGGCTACACCTTC. Encoded protein: CATSRDRGQGNYGYTF.

The CDR3 DNA follows: TGTGCCAGCAGCTTAGCGCAGGACAGTCCCCTAGGCCCCCAGCATTTT. This translates into CASSLAQDSPLGPQHF. The rearrangement links TRBV7-9 to TRBJ1-5; the D gene is possibly TRBD1 (6 bases). This CDR3 region has 16 residues. Germline CDR1 SEHNR, CDR2 FQNEAQ (reference sequence). The germline V and J ends were trimmed by 0 bases and 10 bases, with 19 bases remaining between them.

V and J are TRBV7-9 and TRBJ2-5; 10 nucleotides align to TRBD2. The germline V gene encodes CDR1 SEHNR and CDR2 FQNEAQ (reference sequence). The CDR3 runs 15 residues. V lost 5 bases and J lost 1; bases outside the gene matches: 4. The DNA for the CDR3 is TGTGCCAGCAGCCCTCCTAGCGGGGGCCAAGAGACCCAGTACTTC. This codes for CASSPPSGGQETQYF.

The table lists this clonotype with a few counts. The V call is TRBV7-2, the J call TRBJ2-3; D perhaps matches TRBD1 (5 bases). The CDR3 totals 15 residues. Germline V CDR1 and CDR2: SGHTA, FQGNSA. V was clipped by 5 bases and J by 0 bases, with 12 bases between them. Here the CDR3 DNA reads TGTGCCAGCAGCCCCTCGAGACAGAGCACAGATACGCAGTATTTT. The encoded protein is CASSPSRQSTDTQYF. The full variable domain, with the rest looked up from reference TRBV7-2 and TRBJ2-3, is GAGVSQSPSNKVTEKGKDVELRCDPISGHTALYWYRQSLGQGLEFLIYFQGNSAPDKSGLPSDRFSAERTGGSVSTLTIQRTQQEDSAVYLCASSPSRQSTDTQYFGPGTRLTVL.

V and J are TRBV2 and TRBJ2-7, with TRBD2 matching 8 bases. Trimming removed 7 bases from V and 0 bases from J; junction bases left unmatched: 8. This CDR3 has 15 amino acids. Per germline, CDR1 SNHLY and CDR2 FYNNEI. Here the CDR3 DNA reads TGTGCCAGCATAATAGCGGGGACTATCTCCTACGAGCAGTACTTC. This codes for CASIIAGTISYEQYF.

This chain connects TRBV7-2 to TRBJ1-2; 7 nucleotides line up with TRBD1. There are 13 residues in the CDR3. The germline gives CDR1 SGHTA, CDR2 FQGNSA. V shed 11 bases and J 0 bases; nucleotides not matched to a gene: 6. CDR3: CAVWTGSNYGYTF. CDR3 nucleotide sequence: TGTGCCGTTTGGACAGGATCTAACTATGGCTACACCTTC.

This clonotype has a handful of counts. The rearrangement joins TRBV12-3 or TRBV12-4 to TRBJ1-1, with 7 bases matching TRBD1. V lost 6 bases, J lost 0 bases, and 4 bases stayed unmatched. CDR3 length: 14 residues. Here the CDR3 DNA reads TGTGCCAGCAGCACTGACAGGGTGAACACTGAAGCTTTCTTT. Protein sequence: CASSTDRVNTEAFF.

This clonotype occurred a few times. The chain recombines TRBV7-2 with TRBJ2-7; D is ambiguous. The CDR3 is made up of 12 amino acids. Germline assignment: CDR1 SGHTA and CDR2 FQGNSA. Trimming left V 3 bases short and J 3 bases short, with 6 bases between. CDR3 DNA: TGTGCCAGCAGCTTGCCGAGCTACGAGCAGTACTTC. Translated: CASSLPSYEQYF.

V is TRBV6-1 and J is TRBJ2-2; D unclear. The ends were cut back, 0 bases at V and 6 bases at J, with 5 bases in the middle. The CDR3 covers 13 residues. CDR1 and CDR2 from the germline V gene are MNHNS and SASEGT. CDR3 sequence reads: CASSEAESGELFF. For the CDR3, the DNA is TGTGCCAGCAGTGAAGCTGAGTCCGGGGAGCTGTTTTTT.